A single sample is the source of the 25 T cell receptor beta chains below, sequenced in a study of blood T cell repertoires in COVID-19. This table comes from immunoSEQ multiplex PCR, and its TCRdb copy is limited to in-frame clones, with some not included. Of approximately 250,000 clones in the sample, over 65% were seen once. The sequenced sample consisted of peripheral blood. The source of these receptors is a man aged 60 to 69 who had recovered from COVID-19.

This clone turned up a few times. The chain combines TRBV11-2 with TRBJ1-5; D is unclear. Germline V gives CDR1 SGHAT, CDR2 FQNNGV. Deletions cut 5 bases from V and 5 bases from J, with 13 bases between. The CDR3 has 14 amino acids. The DNA for the CDR3 is TGTGCCAGCAGCCTGACAAACTCAGATCAGCCCCAGCATTTT. Translated, it gives CASSLTNSDQPQHF.

This chain links TRBV27 with TRBJ2-3; 8 nucleotides line up with TRBD1. Germline-derived CDR1 and CDR2 are MNHEY and SMNVEV (reference sequence). The trim removed 6 bases at V and 1 base at J, leaving 6 bases unmatched. The length of the CDR3 is 15 residues. The CDR3 region is CASSLRTGRTDTQYF. The CDR3 region has the DNA TGTGCCAGCAGCCTAAGGACAGGGCGCACAGATACGCAGTATTTT.

The gene calls are TRBV5-1 and TRBJ1-1; D is possibly TRBD1 (6 bases). The germline gives CDR1 SGHRS, CDR2 YFSETQ. The CDR3 runs to 16 residues. V lost 4 bases to trimming and J lost 0 bases, with 16 bases between them. CDR3 protein: CASSPGQNLLNTEAFF. CDR3 bases: TGCGCCAGCAGCCCTGGACAGAACCTTTTGAACACTGAAGCTTTCTTT.

CDR3 residues: CASSLVGGRGANVLTF. CDR3 sequence (DNA): TGTGCCAGCAGCTTAGTCGGGGGGCGTGGGGCCAACGTCCTGACTTTC. The genes are TRBV7-6 and TRBJ2-6, with a tentative D call TRBD2 (7 bases). CDR1 and CDR2 from the germline V gene are SGHVS and FNYEAQ. The CDR3 has 16 amino acids. Between the trimmed V and J ends, which lost 1 base and 3 bases, there was a span of 10 bases. The full variable domain, completed using reference TRBV7-6 and TRBJ2-6, is GAGVSQSPRYKVTKRGQDVALRCDPISGHVSLYWYRQALGQGPEFLTYFNYEAQQDKSGLPNDRFSAERPEGSISTLTIQRTEQRDSAMYRCASSLVGGRGANVLTFGAGSRLTVL.

The chain links TRBV27 to TRBJ2-2; unclear D gene. CDR1 MNHEY and CDR2 SMNVEV come from the germline V gene (reference sequence). Trimming took off 3 bases at V and 2 bases at J, with 4 bases between the two ends. The CDR3 is 13 residues long. The CDR3: CASSFGNTGELFF. CDR3 DNA sequence: TGTGCCAGCAGTTTTGGCAACACCGGGGAGCTGTTTTTT.

The J gene is TRBJ2-5, the V gene TRBV5-5; weak D call: TRBD2 (5 bases). From germline, CDR1 is SGHKS and CDR2 YYEKEE (reference sequence). The length of the CDR3 is 14 residues. The V gene lost 2 bases and the J gene lost 2 bases, with 10 bases spanning the gap. As DNA, the CDR3 is TGTGCCAGCAGCTTACCCGGGATTCAAGAGACCCAGTACTTC. Translation: CASSLPGIQETQYF. The complete variable domain, with remaining parts taken from reference TRBV5-5 and TRBJ2-5, reads DAGVTQSPTHLIKTRGQQVTLRCSPISGHKSVSWYQQVLGQGPQFIFQYYEKEERGRGNFPDRFSARQFPNYSSELNVNALLLGDSALYLCASSLPGIQETQYFGPGTRLLVL.

The V and J genes are TRBV3-1 (or the pseudogene TRBV3-2) and TRBJ2-5, with a possible D match to TRBD2 (6 bases). Per germline, CDR1 LGHDT and CDR2 YNNKEL (reference sequence). The CDR3 consists of 18 residues. Trimming cost V 0 bases and J 0 bases, with 17 bases left between them. This chain's CDR3 is CASSQEPRGGDYQETQYF. The CDR3 bases are TGTGCCAGCAGCCAAGAACCCCGCGGAGGGGATTACCAAGAGACCCAGTACTTC.

The chain couples TRBV30 to TRBJ2-7; perhaps TRBD2 as D (6 bases). The CDR3 covers 13 residues. V dropped 4 bases and J dropped 6 bases, with 16 bases sitting between them. The germline gives CDR1 GTSNPN, CDR2 SVGIG (reference sequence). CDR3 sequence: CAWNTGGLREQYF. CDR3 nucleotides: TGTGCCTGGAACACCGGAGGGTTACGCGAGCAGTACTTC.

The CDR3 spells CAIAGVGYNEQFF. The CDR3, as DNA: TGTGCCATCGCGGGAGTAGGCTACAATGAGCAGTTCTTC. V usage is TRBV10-3 and J usage is TRBJ2-1; 7 nucleotides agree with TRBD2. CDR1 and CDR2 (germline): ENHRY, SYGVKD. The CDR3 totals 13 residues. V lost 8 bases to trimming and J lost 3 bases; unmatched junction nucleotides: 4.

This sequence joins TRBV11-2 and TRBJ2-4; D might be TRBD2 (6 bases). V shed 2 bases and J shed 4 bases, with 9 bases lying between them. In germline, CDR1 is SGHAT, CDR2 FQNNGV. This CDR3 is 14 amino acids long. The CDR3 loop reads CASSLFGGKNIQYF. The CDR3 DNA follows: TGTGCCAGCAGCTTATTCGGAGGGAAAAACATTCAGTACTTC.

This clone was counted only a few times. This chain joins TRBV28 and TRBJ1-1; TRBD1 might be the D (6 bases). The CDR3 runs 15 residues. Between the trimmed V and J ends, which lost 4 bases and 1 base, there was a span of 13 bases. Looked up from germline, CDR1 is MDHEN and CDR2 is SYDVKM. The CDR3 DNA reads as TGTGCCAGCAGTTCCCCCGGACAGTGGAACACTGAAGCTTTCTTT. It translates to CASSSPGQWNTEAFF.

The chain employs TRBV5-1 and TRBJ1-1, with a tentative D call TRBD1 (6 bases). The V end was cut by 4 bases, the J end by 4 bases, with 14 bases between. The CDR3 has 14 residues. Per germline, CDR1 SGHRS and CDR2 YFSETQ. CDR3 region: CASSPLGRGTEAFF. The CDR3 nucleotides are TGCGCCAGCAGCCCGCTAGGCAGGGGCACTGAAGCTTTCTTT. Based on the CDR3 plus reference TRBV5-1 and TRBJ1-1, the full variable domain is KAGVTQTPRYLIKTRGQQVTLSCSPISGHRSVSWYQQTPGQGLQFLFEYFSETQRNKGNFPGRFSGRQFSNSRSEMNVSTLELGDSALYLCASSPLGRGTEAFFGQGTRLTVV.

The chain employs TRBV14 and TRBJ2-7; the match to TRBD2 covers 7 bases. The germline CDR1 and CDR2 sequences are SGHDN and FVKESK. The CDR3 sequence is 18 residues long. J lost 0 bases, V lost 0 bases, and 11 bases had no gene match. In DNA form, the CDR3 reads TGTGCCAGCAGCCAAGATAGTCCGGGGCGGGGGAACTCCTACGAGCAGTACTTC. Residues: CASSQDSPGRGNSYEQYF.

This chain connects TRBV5-1 to TRBJ2-7; D is perhaps TRBD1 (6 bases). Germline-derived CDR1 and CDR2 are SGHRS and YFSETQ. The CDR3 consists of 15 residues. The V and J ends lost 2 bases and 6 bases respectively, with 18 bases between them. The CDR3 DNA is TGCGCCAGCAGCTTAGTATCGCAGGGGCAGGGCGAGCAGTACTTC. Protein: CASSLVSQGQGEQYF.

V gene TRBV7-2 combines with J gene TRBJ2-2; the match to TRBD2 covers 9 bases. Germline V gene lookup returns CDR1 SGHTA and CDR2 FQGNSA. The CDR3 length is 16 residues. Trimming removed 4 bases from V and 4 bases from J; junction bases left unmatched: 7. The CDR3 nucleotides are TGTGCCAGCAGCTGGACCGGGACTAGCAGCACCGGGGAGCTGTTTTTT. It specifies CASSWTGTSSTGELFF.

The V gene is TRBV6-5, the J gene TRBJ1-2; D may be TRBD1 (6 bases). Germline CDR1 MNHEY, CDR2 SVGAGI. The CDR3 is made up of 15 amino acids. Trimming cost V 7 bases and J 8 bases, with 23 bases left between them. The CDR3 sequence is CASTSVSVGGEGYTF. Here the CDR3 DNA reads TGTGCCAGCACCTCCGTGTCGGTTGGGGGCGAGGGCTACACCTTC.

V usage is TRBV27 and J usage is TRBJ2-6; no reliable D call. With 5 bases removed from V and 2 bases from J, the gap between germline ends came to 10 bases. The germline CDR1 and CDR2 sequences are MNHEY and SMNVEV (reference sequence). This CDR3 has 15 residues. Here the CDR3 DNA reads TGTGCCAGCAGTGCCCGGGTAGCTGGGGCCAACGTCCTGACTTTC. It specifies CASSARVAGANVLTF.

V is TRBV2 and J is TRBJ1-6, with unresolved D. Per germline, CDR1 SNHLY and CDR2 FYNNEI. V was shortened by 3 bases and J by 0 bases, with 9 bases between the two germline ends. CDR3 length: 16 amino acids. CDR3 sequence: CASSDAERSYNSPLHF. The CDR3 DNA is TGTGCCAGCAGTGACGCGGAGCGCTCCTATAATTCACCCCTCCACTTT.

The table lists this clone with a count of one. V gene TRBV2 combines with J gene TRBJ2-3, with D perhaps TRBD2 (5 bases). The CDR3 extends over 18 amino acids. Trimming shortened V by 3 bases and J by 3 bases, and 22 bases separated the two germline ends. Germline V gene data show CDR1 as SNHLY and CDR2 as FYNNEI. CDR3 protein: CASSEFSPAGIMTDTQYF. The CDR3 region has the DNA TGTGCCAGCAGTGAGTTCTCACCCGCCGGGATAATGACAGATACGCAGTATTTT.

This chain links TRBV18 with TRBJ1-3; D is perhaps TRBD1 (6 bases). Per the germline V gene, CDR1 is KGHSH and CDR2 is LQKENI. CDR3 size: 15 residues. The V and J ends lost 6 bases and 2 bases respectively, with 14 bases between them. CDR3 DNA sequence: TGTGCCAGCTCTGTTGACAGGCACGCTGGAAACACCATATATTTT. Protein sequence: CASSVDRHAGNTIYF.

This rearrangement joins TRBV18 to TRBJ2-7, with 9 bases lining up with TRBD1. Losses at the gene ends were 5 bases for V and 0 bases for J; bases not matched to a gene: 5. The CDR3 has 15 amino acids. Germline loops: CDR1 KGHSH, CDR2 LQKENI. The CDR3 DNA follows: TGTGCCAGCTCAACAGGACAGGGGAACTCCTACGAGCAGTACTTC. Protein: CASSTGQGNSYEQYF.

The chain combines TRBV7-8 with TRBJ1-5; D is uncertain. The germline gives CDR1 SGHVS, CDR2 FQNEAQ. The CDR3 contains 14 residues. Trimming stripped 1 base from V and 9 bases from J, with 13 bases between. This chain's CDR3 is CASSLESGFRPQHF. The CDR3 coding sequence is TGTGCCAGCAGCTTAGAATCAGGTTTTCGGCCCCAGCATTTT.

The chain joins TRBV25-1 to TRBJ2-3, with D perhaps TRBD2 (6 bases). Germline loops: CDR1 MGHDK, CDR2 SYGVNS. This CDR3 comprises 15 residues. Between the trimmed V and J ends, which lost 1 base and 2 bases, there was a span of 10 bases. The CDR3 sequence is CASSEWAGFTDTQYF. In nucleotides, the CDR3 is TGTGCCAGCAGTGAATGGGCGGGATTCACAGATACGCAGTATTTT.

The rearrangement uses TRBV7-9 and TRBJ1-2; weak D call: TRBD1 (5 bases). This CDR3 contains 14 residues. Trimming removed 5 bases at V and 5 bases at J, with 15 bases between. CDR1 and CDR2 from the germline V gene are SEHNR and FQNEAQ (reference sequence). CDR3 in amino acids: CASSPLGQFYGYTF. CDR3 DNA sequence: TGTGCCAGCAGCCCCTTGGGGCAGTTTTATGGCTACACCTTC.

The rearrangement joins TRBV5-1 to TRBJ2-7; 11 bases are shared with TRBD1. After removal of 0 bases from V and 3 bases from J, the junction contained 5 bases not matched to a gene. The germline V gene encodes CDR1 SGHRS and CDR2 YFSETQ. CDR3 length equals 16 residues. The CDR3 region is CASSLAPGTGGYEQYF. CDR3 coding DNA: TGCGCCAGCAGCTTGGCTCCGGGGACAGGGGGCTACGAGCAGTACTTC.